Presented here are 5 T cell receptor beta chains from one specimen sequenced in a study of blood T cell repertoires in COVID-19. Generated by immunoSEQ multiplex PCR, the TCRdb table keeps only in-frame clones and is missing some. The sample has 200,000 to 300,000 clones, approximately 83% seen once. The sequenced sample consisted of peripheral blood. Receptors originate from a woman older than 75 with acute or convalescent COVID-19.

The chain uses TRBV4-2 and TRBJ1-5; D gene ambiguous. The V gene's germline CDR1 is LGHNA and CDR2 YNFKEQ. The CDR3 is 15 residues long. The V end lost 1 base, the J end lost 4 bases, and 11 bases lay between the germline ends. CDR3 in amino acids: CASSQGAGENQPQHF. The CDR3, as DNA: TGTGCCAGCAGCCAAGGGGCGGGAGAAAATCAGCCCCAGCATTTT.

The genes are TRBV7-3 and TRBJ2-4; D ambiguous. The V gene lost 0 bases and the J gene lost 0 bases, with 6 bases spanning the gap. CDR3 size: 15 residues. From germline, CDR1 is SGHTA and CDR2 FQGTGA. The CDR3 loop is CASSLTAVAKNIQYF. The CDR3 DNA is TGTGCCAGCAGCTTAACGGCGGTAGCCAAAAACATTCAGTACTTC.

The chain links TRBV3-1 (or the pseudogene TRBV3-2) to TRBJ2-3; tentatively, D is TRBD1 (5 bases). Trimming took 0 bases from V and 1 from J, leaving 11 bases between them. Germline CDR1 reads LGHDT; CDR2 reads YNNKEL (reference sequence). The CDR3 is made up of 16 amino acids. The CDR3 region is CASSQDIGAGTDTQYF. The CDR3 nucleotides are TGTGCCAGCAGCCAAGATATAGGGGCGGGCACAGATACGCAGTATTTT.

The J gene is TRBJ1-5, the V gene TRBV3-1 (or the pseudogene TRBV3-2), with 7 bases lining up with TRBD1. There are 13 residues in the CDR3. Germline V gene lookup returns CDR1 LGHDT and CDR2 YNNKEL (reference sequence). V shed 2 bases, J shed 9 bases, and the junction held 4 bases outside the gene matches. The CDR3 here is CASSQRQGMPQHF. The CDR3 bases are TGTGCCAGCAGCCAACGACAGGGAATGCCCCAGCATTTT.

The chain uses TRBV12-3 or TRBV12-4 and TRBJ1-2; no firm D call. CDR3 length equals 11 residues. V was cut by 11 bases and J by 4 bases, with 11 bases left in between. The CDR3 is CACTAVYGYTF. CDR3 nucleotide sequence: TGTGCCTGCACTGCGGTCTATGGCTACACCTTC.